One sample yielded the 24 T cell receptor beta chains listed below, sequenced in a study of cytotoxic CD8 clonotypes in ibrutinib-treated CLL. Generated by immunoSEQ multiplex PCR, the TCRdb table keeps only in-frame clones and is missing some. The data hold around 250,000 clones, with 60% to 75% observed a single time. The material was PBMCs, obtained after 24 months of ibrutinib treatment. Receptors were obtained from a human donor with chronic lymphocytic leukemia.

This clone was counted between two and nine times. Other DNA sequences in the same sample also yield this CDR3. The chain carries TRBV28 and TRBJ2-1; 8 nucleotides line up with TRBD2. The germline gives CDR1 MDHEN, CDR2 SYDVKM. Germline trimming cut 4 bases from V and 0 bases from J; bases unmatched to any gene: 2. The CDR3 has 15 amino acids. The CDR3 DNA is TGTGCCAGCAGTTCCAGCGGGAGCTCCTACAATGAGCAGTTCTTC. It translates to CASSSSGSSYNEQFF.

The chain has TRBV27 and TRBJ2-7; D might be TRBD2 (5 bases). In germline, CDR1 is MNHEY, CDR2 SMNVEV (reference sequence). V lost 3 bases, J lost 1 base, and 13 bases lay in between. The CDR3 consists of 15 residues. This chain's CDR3 is CASSLNGRGSYEQYF. For the CDR3, the DNA is TGTGCCAGCAGTTTGAACGGTCGCGGGTCCTACGAGCAGTACTTC.

On this clone: This sample includes further DNA sequences coding for the same CDR3. V and J are TRBV29-1 and TRBJ1-2, with TRBD1 matching 11 bases. This CDR3 has 13 residues. CDR1 SQVTM and CDR2 ANQGSEA come from the germline V gene. Losses at the gene ends were 6 bases for V and 4 bases for J; bases not matched to a gene: 4. The CDR3 spells CSVSGTGGYGYTF. The CDR3, as DNA: TGCAGCGTGTCCGGGACAGGGGGCTATGGCTACACCTTC.

The chain is built from TRBV27 and TRBJ2-3; D is perhaps TRBD2 (6 bases). CDR3 length: 13 residues. Germline V CDR1 and CDR2: MNHEY, SMNVEV (reference sequence). V shed 8 bases and J shed 5 bases, with 14 bases lying between them. CDR3 DNA: TGTGCCAGCGGTTCTACGGGGGTAGATACGCAGTATTTT. This translates into CASGSTGVDTQYF.

The CDR3 loop reads CASSWGSSGEQYF. DNA for the CDR3: TGTGCCAGCAGTTGGGGTAGCTCTGGCGAGCAGTACTTC. The chain links TRBV27 to TRBJ2-7; D remains unclear. The CDR3 spans 13 residues. The V and J ends lost 4 bases and 6 bases respectively, with 13 bases between them. Germline-derived CDR1 and CDR2 are MNHEY and SMNVEV (reference sequence).

The chain combines TRBV10-1 with TRBJ2-5; D gene uncertain. Trimming removed 4 bases at V and 5 bases at J, with 11 bases between. Looked up from germline, CDR1 is WNHNN and CDR2 is SYGVQD (reference sequence). The CDR3 totals 13 residues. The CDR3 DNA follows: TGCGCCAGCAGTGGCGCCACTTTGGAGACCCAGTACTTC. Residues: CASSGATLETQYF.

The CDR3 sequence is CSVGSAADYGYTF. The CDR3 DNA follows: TGCAGCGTTGGGTCCGCCGCGGATTATGGCTACACCTTC. The chain employs TRBV29-1 and TRBJ1-2; D remains unclear. The CDR3 is made up of 13 amino acids. Trimming pared 4 bases from V and 5 bases from J, leaving 14 bases between. The germline V gene encodes CDR1 SQVTM and CDR2 ANQGSEA.

The chain has TRBV2 and TRBJ2-5; D not resolved. From germline, CDR1 is SNHLY and CDR2 FYNNEI. The CDR3 is 14 residues long. V lost 3 bases and J 4 bases, leaving 12 bases between the germline ends. CDR3 sequence reads: CASSDFLKGETQYF. The CDR3 nucleotides are TGTGCCAGCAGTGACTTCCTGAAGGGAGAGACCCAGTACTTC.

The chain recombines TRBV28 with TRBJ2-7; TRBD2 matches 8 bases. V dropped 4 bases and J dropped 0; count of bases not matched to a gene: 5. The length of the CDR3 is 15 residues. Germline V gene lookup returns CDR1 MDHEN and CDR2 SYDVKM. CDR3 amino acids: CASSYAGGASYEQYF. In DNA form, the CDR3 reads TGTGCCAGCAGTTACGCGGGAGGAGCCTCCTACGAGCAGTACTTC.

J is TRBJ2-5 and V is TRBV4-1; 7 bases are shared with TRBD2. The CDR3 sequence is 17 residues long. The V gene's germline CDR1 is MGHRA and CDR2 YSYEKL. V lost 1 base, J lost 1 base, and 9 bases stayed unmatched. CDR3 DNA sequence: TGCGCCAGCAGCCAAGTAAGCCCGGGACTACCCCAAGAGACCCAGTACTTC. Protein sequence: CASSQVSPGLPQETQYF.

This chain links TRBV4-2 with TRBJ2-5; tentatively, D is TRBD2 (6 bases). The CDR3 loop spans 15 amino acids. Germline V gene data show CDR1 as LGHNA and CDR2 as YNFKEQ. The V and J ends lost 5 bases and 5 bases respectively, with 18 bases between them. This CDR3 reads CASSTPGGKVETQYF. CDR3 DNA: TGTGCCAGCAGCACCCCCGGCGGGAAGGTGGAGACCCAGTACTTC.

This clone came up a few times. The V gene is TRBV6-1, the J gene TRBJ2-7; D not resolved. Between the trimmed V and J ends, which lost 1 base and 3 bases, there was a span of 10 bases. Germline lookup yields CDR1 MNHNS and CDR2 SASEGT. CDR3 length equals 14 residues. DNA of the CDR3: TGTGCCAGCAGTGAAGGTAGGGTCTACTACGAGCAGTACTTC. It is translated as CASSEGRVYYEQYF.

The chain couples TRBV4-3 to TRBJ2-3; D tentatively reads TRBD1 or TRBD2 (5 bases each). Germline CDR1 reads LGHNA; CDR2 reads YSLEER. The CDR3 contains 14 residues. Trimming took off 3 bases at V and 2 bases at J, with 9 bases between the two ends. The CDR3 DNA is TGCGCCAGCAGCCAGAGGGGATACACAGATACGCAGTATTTT. Protein sequence: CASSQRGYTDTQYF.

V gene TRBV5-1 combines with J gene TRBJ2-1, with TRBD2 matching over 8 bases. This CDR3 comprises 15 residues. The J segment lost 3 bases and the V segment lost 7 bases, leaving 9 bases of the junction unmatched. The germline gives CDR1 SGHRS, CDR2 YFSETQ. In DNA form, the CDR3 reads TGCGCCAGCCGTAGCGGGACGGAATACTACAATGAGCAGTTCTTC. Translating gives CASRSGTEYYNEQFF.

V usage is TRBV5-4 and J usage is TRBJ1-4; 8 nucleotides align to TRBD1. Losses at the gene ends were 4 bases for V and 4 bases for J; bases not matched to a gene: 6. Germline values: CDR1 SGHNT, CDR2 YYREEE (reference sequence). This CDR3 spans 15 amino acids. The CDR3 loop reads CASSQADRDNEKLFF. In nucleotides, the CDR3 is TGTGCCAGCAGCCAAGCGGACAGGGATAATGAAAAACTGTTTTTT.

The chain is built from TRBV9 and TRBJ2-7, with D uncertain. This CDR3 region has 12 residues. V was shortened by 0 bases and J by 6 bases, with 7 bases between the two germline ends. Germline CDR1 SGDLS, CDR2 YYNGEE. In DNA form, the CDR3 reads TGTGCCAGCAGCGTAGGTGTGGGCGAGCAGTACTTC. This translates into CASSVGVGEQYF. The full variable domain, rest sourced from reference TRBV9 and TRBJ2-7, is DSGVTQTPKHLITATGQRVTLRCSPRSGDLSVYWYQQSLDQGLQFLIQYYNGEERAKGNILERFSAQQFPDLHSELNLSSLELGDSALYFCASSVGVGEQYFGPGTRLTVT.

This clone was seen many times. This rearrangement joins TRBV18 to TRBJ1-3, with TRBD1 matching 7 bases. The germline gives CDR1 KGHSH, CDR2 LQKENI. The CDR3 consists of 15 residues. The V segment lost 3 bases and the J segment 0 bases; nucleotides outside the gene matches: 2. CDR3 residues: CASSPGTVSGNTIYF. CDR3 sequence (DNA): TGTGCCAGCTCACCGGGGACAGTCTCTGGAAACACCATATATTTT.

The genes are TRBV6-1 and TRBJ1-2, with D uncertain. V lost 8 bases and J 2 bases, leaving 9 bases between the germline ends. The germline V gene has CDR1 MNHNS and CDR2 SASEGT. The CDR3 runs to 12 residues. The CDR3 sequence: CASGWKNYGYTF. In DNA form, the CDR3 reads TGTGCCAGCGGTTGGAAAAACTATGGCTACACCTTC.

This clone came up once. The CDR3 here is CASSPGAGNGYTF. The CDR3 coding sequence is TGTGCCAGCAGCCCCGGGGCGGGGAACGGCTACACCTTC. The chain couples TRBV7-2 to TRBJ1-2; possibly TRBD1 for D (5 bases). Trimming stripped 5 bases from V and 8 bases from J, with 15 bases between. The V gene's germline CDR1 is SGHTA and CDR2 FQGNSA. The CDR3 consists of 13 residues.

The chain couples TRBV6-6 to TRBJ2-7; 8 bases agree with TRBD2. Trimming removed 0 bases from V and 5 bases from J; junction bases left unmatched: 9. The V gene's germline CDR1 is MNHNY and CDR2 SVGAGI (reference sequence). The CDR3 has 16 residues. The CDR3 DNA follows: TGTGCCAGCAGTTACTCGGGACTAGATGGGACCAACGAGCAGTACTTC. Translating it yields CASSYSGLDGTNEQYF.

The chain couples TRBV27 to TRBJ2-1; D not certain. This CDR3 comprises 16 residues. Between the trimmed V and J ends, which lost 5 bases and 1 base, there was a span of 15 bases. The germline V gene has CDR1 MNHEY and CDR2 SMNVEV (reference sequence). The CDR3 bases are TGTGCCAGCAGTGCACGACATCTGGTGTCCTACAATGAGCAGTTCTTC. This translates into CASSARHLVSYNEQFF.

This chain uses TRBV7-9 with TRBJ2-7, with unresolved D. Between the trimmed V and J ends, which lost 6 bases and 5 bases, there was a span of 17 bases. The germline V gene has CDR1 SEHNR and CDR2 FQNEAQ (reference sequence). The CDR3 is 14 amino acids. The CDR3: CASRYNGPVNEQYF. CDR3 nucleotide sequence: TGTGCCAGCAGGTACAACGGGCCTGTCAACGAGCAGTACTTC.

V gene TRBV29-1 combines with J gene TRBJ2-7; 9 nucleotides line up with TRBD1. Germline V gives CDR1 SQVTM, CDR2 ANQGSEA. After removal of 7 bases from V and 4 bases from J, the junction contained 8 bases not matched to a gene. The length of the CDR3 is 13 residues. CDR3 bases: TGCAGCGCCACCGGGACAGGGCTTTACGAGCAGTACTTC. Translating it yields CSATGTGLYEQYF.

In this sample, this clone turned up a few times. This chain connects TRBV7-3 to TRBJ2-7; no definite D call. The V end lost 3 bases, the J end lost 3 bases, and 9 bases lay between the germline ends. This CDR3 has 13 residues. CDR1 and CDR2 (germline): SGHTA, FQGTGA. The CDR3 is CASSLWENYEQYF. The DNA for the CDR3 is TGTGCCAGCAGCTTGTGGGAAAACTACGAGCAGTACTTC.